A selection of T cell receptor beta chains follows, all from one sample in a study of CDR3 diversity in severe acne. Using its own MiXCR run on the PCR reads, TCRdb lists one record per CDR3 protein. The sample includes fewer than 90,000 distinct CDR3 sequences, around 50% of them seen just once. Sequenced input: blood. These receptors all stem from a male donor with severe acne vulgaris. CDR3s leave out the opening cysteine and the closing phenylalanine or tryptophan. Fields, in order: V gene, J gene, CDR3 protein.

TRBV29-1	TRBJ2-1	SVPGLVLNEQF
TRBV24-1	TRBJ2-7	ATSDWEREGPYEQY
TRBV29-1	TRBJ2-5	SVERSSGGETQY
TRBV7-9	TRBJ1-1	ASSLEQAEAF
TRBV25-1	TRBJ2-7	ASSPGDTYEQY
TRBV29-1	TRBJ2-1	SILPSGRGGEQF
TRBV27	TRBJ2-7	ASSFGAVYEQY
TRBV28	TRBJ2-1	ASSPTSGSSDEQF
TRBV7-2	TRBJ2-7	ASSLVPTDSYEQY
TRBV11-2	TRBJ1-4	ASSLNVKQPNEKLF
TRBV10-1	TRBJ1-5	ASPPQHQPQH
TRBV6-5	TRBJ2-7	ASSYFGQPYEQY
TRBV27	TRBJ2-5	ASSFFTSGRETQY
TRBV7-2	TRBJ2-7	ASSSTGVTYDQY
TRBV5-8	TRBJ1-2	ASSLPGDGLDYGYT
TRBV25-1	TRBJ1-2	ASSDGNYGYT
TRBV10-3	TRBJ1-1	AISESFRTEAF
TRBV29-1	TRBJ1-2	SATEIYGYT
TRBV7-9	TRBJ1-4	ASSLRQGTNEKLF
TRBV12-3/TRBV12-4	TRBJ1-1	ASSLRPFRGNNTEAF
TRBV6-1	TRBJ1-2	ASSAERRLNRYT
TRBV15	TRBJ2-7	ATSKDRGEYEQY
TRBV10-3	TRBJ2-3	AISAQGGTQY
TRBV24-1	TRBJ1-5	ATSDGTHSNQPQH
TRBV7-2	TRBJ1-2	ASSSRELGYT
TRBV18	TRBJ2-2	ASSPLAGADTGELF
TRBV7-9	TRBJ1-1	ASSLETGQYEAF
TRBV11-2	TRBJ2-7	ASSLGRTGTYEQY
TRBV28	TRBJ1-5	ASRQSNQPQH
TRBV5-6	TRBJ1-2	ASSGDRVYYYGYT
TRBV10-1	TRBJ2-7	ASSVGSGSYEQY
TRBV7-2	TRBJ2-3	ASSRLITDTQY
TRBV10-3	TRBJ2-6	AISDQDVTISGANVLT
TRBV25-1	TRBJ2-3	ASSPGLGPDTQY
TRBV5-1	TRBJ2-7	ASSVGGPSNEQY